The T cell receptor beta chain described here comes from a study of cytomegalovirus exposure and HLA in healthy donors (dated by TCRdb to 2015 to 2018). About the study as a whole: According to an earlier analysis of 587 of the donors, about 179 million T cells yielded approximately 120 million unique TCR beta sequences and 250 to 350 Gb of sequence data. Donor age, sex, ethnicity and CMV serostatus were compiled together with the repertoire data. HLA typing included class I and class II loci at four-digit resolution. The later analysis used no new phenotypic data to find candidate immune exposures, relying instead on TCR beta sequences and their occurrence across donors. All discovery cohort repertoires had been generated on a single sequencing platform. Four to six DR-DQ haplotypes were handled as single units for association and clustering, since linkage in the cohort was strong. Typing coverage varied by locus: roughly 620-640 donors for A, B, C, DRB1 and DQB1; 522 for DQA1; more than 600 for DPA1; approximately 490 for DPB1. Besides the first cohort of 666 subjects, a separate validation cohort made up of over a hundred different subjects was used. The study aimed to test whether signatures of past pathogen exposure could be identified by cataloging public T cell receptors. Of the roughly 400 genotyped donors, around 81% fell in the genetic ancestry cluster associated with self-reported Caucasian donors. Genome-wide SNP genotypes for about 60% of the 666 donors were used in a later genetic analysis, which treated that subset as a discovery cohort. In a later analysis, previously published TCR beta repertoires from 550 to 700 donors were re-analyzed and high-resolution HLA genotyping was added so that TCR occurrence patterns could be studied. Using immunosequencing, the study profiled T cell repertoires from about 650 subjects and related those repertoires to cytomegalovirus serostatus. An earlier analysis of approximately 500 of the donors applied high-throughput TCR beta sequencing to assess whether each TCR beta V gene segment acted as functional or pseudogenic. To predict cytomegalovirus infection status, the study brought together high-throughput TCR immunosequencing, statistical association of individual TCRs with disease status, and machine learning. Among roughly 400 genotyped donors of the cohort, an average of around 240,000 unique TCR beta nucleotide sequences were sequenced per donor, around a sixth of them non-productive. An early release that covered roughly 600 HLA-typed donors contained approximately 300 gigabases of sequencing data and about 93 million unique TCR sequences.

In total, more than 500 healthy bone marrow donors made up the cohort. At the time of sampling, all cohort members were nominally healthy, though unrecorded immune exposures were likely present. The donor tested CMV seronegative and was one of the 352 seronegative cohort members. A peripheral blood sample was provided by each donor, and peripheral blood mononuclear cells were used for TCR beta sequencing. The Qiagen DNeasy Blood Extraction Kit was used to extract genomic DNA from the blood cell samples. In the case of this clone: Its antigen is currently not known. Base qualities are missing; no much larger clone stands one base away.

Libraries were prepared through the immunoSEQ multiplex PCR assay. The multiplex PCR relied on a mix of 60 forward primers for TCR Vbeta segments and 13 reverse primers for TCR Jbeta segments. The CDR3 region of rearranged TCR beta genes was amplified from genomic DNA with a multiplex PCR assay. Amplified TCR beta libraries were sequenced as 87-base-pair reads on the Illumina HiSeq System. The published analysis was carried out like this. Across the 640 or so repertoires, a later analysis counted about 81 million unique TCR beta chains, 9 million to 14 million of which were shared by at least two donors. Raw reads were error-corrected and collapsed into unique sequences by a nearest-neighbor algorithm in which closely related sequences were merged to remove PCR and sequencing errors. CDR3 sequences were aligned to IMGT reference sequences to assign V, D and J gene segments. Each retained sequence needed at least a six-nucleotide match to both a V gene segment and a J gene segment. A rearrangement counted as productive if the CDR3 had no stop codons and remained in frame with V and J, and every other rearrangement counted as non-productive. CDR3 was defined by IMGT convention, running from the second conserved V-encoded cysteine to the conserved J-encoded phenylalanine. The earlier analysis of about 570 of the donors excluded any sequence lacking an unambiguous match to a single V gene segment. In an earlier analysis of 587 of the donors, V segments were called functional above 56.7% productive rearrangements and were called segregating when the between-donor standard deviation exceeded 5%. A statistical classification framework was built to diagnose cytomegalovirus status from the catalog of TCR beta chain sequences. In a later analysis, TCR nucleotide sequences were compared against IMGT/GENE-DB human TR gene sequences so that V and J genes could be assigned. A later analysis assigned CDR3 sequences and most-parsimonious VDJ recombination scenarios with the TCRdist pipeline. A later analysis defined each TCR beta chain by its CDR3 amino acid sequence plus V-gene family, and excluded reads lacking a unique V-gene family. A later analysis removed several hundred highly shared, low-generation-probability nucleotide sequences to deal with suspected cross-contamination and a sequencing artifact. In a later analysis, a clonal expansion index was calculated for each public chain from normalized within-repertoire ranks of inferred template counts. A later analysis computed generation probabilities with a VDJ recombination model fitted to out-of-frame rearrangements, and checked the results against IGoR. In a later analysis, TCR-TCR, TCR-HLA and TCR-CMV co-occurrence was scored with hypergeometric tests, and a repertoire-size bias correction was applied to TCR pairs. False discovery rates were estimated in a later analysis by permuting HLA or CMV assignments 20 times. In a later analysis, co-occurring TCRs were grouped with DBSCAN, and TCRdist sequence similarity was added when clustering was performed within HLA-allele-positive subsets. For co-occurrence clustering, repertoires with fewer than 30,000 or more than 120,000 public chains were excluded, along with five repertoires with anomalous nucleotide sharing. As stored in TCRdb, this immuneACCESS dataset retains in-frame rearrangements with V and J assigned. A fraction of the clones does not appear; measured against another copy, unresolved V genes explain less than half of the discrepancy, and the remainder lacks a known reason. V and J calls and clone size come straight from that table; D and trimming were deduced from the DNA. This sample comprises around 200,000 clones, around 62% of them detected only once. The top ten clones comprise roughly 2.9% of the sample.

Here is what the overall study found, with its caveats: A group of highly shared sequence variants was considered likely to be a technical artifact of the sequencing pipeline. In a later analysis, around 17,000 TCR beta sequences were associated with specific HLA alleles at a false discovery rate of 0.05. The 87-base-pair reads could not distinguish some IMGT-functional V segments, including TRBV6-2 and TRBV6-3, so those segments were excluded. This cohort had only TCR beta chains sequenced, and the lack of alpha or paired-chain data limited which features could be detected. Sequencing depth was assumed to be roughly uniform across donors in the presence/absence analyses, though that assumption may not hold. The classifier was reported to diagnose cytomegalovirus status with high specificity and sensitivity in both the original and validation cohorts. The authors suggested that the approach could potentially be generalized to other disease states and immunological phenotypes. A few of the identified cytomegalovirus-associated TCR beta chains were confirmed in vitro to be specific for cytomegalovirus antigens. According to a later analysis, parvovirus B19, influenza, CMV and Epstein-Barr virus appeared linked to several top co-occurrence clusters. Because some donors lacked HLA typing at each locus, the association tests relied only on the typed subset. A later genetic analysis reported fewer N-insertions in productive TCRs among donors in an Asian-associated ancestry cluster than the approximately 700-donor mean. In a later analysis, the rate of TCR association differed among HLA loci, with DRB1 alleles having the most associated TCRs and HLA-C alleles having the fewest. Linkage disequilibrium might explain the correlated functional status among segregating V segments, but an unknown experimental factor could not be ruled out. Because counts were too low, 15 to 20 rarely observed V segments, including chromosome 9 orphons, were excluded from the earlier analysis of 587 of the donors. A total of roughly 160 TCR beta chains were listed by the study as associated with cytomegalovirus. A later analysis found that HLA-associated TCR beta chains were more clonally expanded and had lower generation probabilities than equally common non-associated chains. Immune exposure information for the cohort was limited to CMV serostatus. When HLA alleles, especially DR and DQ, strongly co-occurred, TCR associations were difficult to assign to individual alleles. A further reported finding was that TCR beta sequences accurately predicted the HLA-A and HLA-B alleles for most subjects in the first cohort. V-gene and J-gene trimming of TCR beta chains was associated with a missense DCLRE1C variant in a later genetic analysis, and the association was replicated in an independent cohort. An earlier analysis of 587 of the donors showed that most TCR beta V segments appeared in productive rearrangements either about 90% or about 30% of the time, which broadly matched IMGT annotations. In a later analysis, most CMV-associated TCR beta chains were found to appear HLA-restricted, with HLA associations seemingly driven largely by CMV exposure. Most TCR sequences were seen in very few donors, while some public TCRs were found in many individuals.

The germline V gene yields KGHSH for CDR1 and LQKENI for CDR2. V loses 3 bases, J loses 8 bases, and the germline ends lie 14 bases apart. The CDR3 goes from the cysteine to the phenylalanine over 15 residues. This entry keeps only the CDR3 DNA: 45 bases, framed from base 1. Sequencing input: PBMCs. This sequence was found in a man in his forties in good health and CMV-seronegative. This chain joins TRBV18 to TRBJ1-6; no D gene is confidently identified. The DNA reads TGTGCCAGCTCACCGGAAACCCGGGGAGATTCACCCCTCCACTTT. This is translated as CASSPETRGDSPLHF.